This TCR beta chain was found in a study of STAT5B mutations in CD4+ large granular lymphocyte leukemia. The survey-level immunoSEQ assay was used. Original processing methods: Productive clonotypes were detectable down to 2.59 x 10-5 frequency. The protocol was immunoSEQ multiplex PCR, while the TCRdb copy is restricted to in-frame clones and leaves out a portion. The DNA gave D and trimming, while V, J and clone size come from that table. The sample yields about 34,000 clones, about 91% seen once. Turning to this clone: Its target is not known.

V dropped 4 bases and J dropped 3 bases, with 9 bases sitting between them. The length of the CDR3 is 14 residues. Germline CDR1 SNHLY, CDR2 FYNNEI. The study, taken as a whole, reports: TRBV06-family usage was enriched in top patient clones (8/27) versus controls (2/35).

The receptor was derived from a human donor in good health. The chain couples TRBV2 to TRBJ2-2; D is uncertain. Sequences were obtained from CD4+ T cells from blood buffy coats. The CDR3 loop reads CASSVIVDTGELFF. The DNA of the CDR3 is TGTGCCAGCAGTGTGATCGTGGACACCGGGGAGCTGTTTTTT.